This T cell receptor (beta chain) was recorded in a study of cytomegalovirus exposure and HLA in healthy donors. For the study at large: The early release's HLA-typed donors yielded 80 million to 95 million unique TCRs. Study-level points and caveats: A few V segments could not be told apart, such as TRBV6-2 and TRBV6-3, and were left out. In an earlier analysis, most TCR beta V segments were productive about 87% or about 30% of the time. Sequencing had likely introduced a cluster of highly shared sequence variants as an artifact.

This CDR3 has 13 amino acids. The V end lost 4 bases, the J end lost 10 bases, and 17 bases lay between the germline ends. The germline V gene encodes CDR1 SQVTM and CDR2 ANQGSEA. The study ran its PCR with 60 Vbeta and 13 Jbeta primers. Data came from immunoSEQ multiplex PCR; TCRdb stores just in-frame clones and leaves some out. Of 150,000 to 200,000 clones in the sample, about four fifths were seen once. A word on this clone: No antigen is known for it.

This TCR was recovered from a male donor in good health and CMV-seropositive. The chain links TRBV29-1 to TRBJ2-1; no firm D call. The source material was PBMCs. The CDR3 bases are TGCAGCGTTGGGCGAACTACCCCTGGCGAGCAGTTCTTC. Translation gives CSVGRTTPGEQFF.